This T cell receptor beta chain was captured by sequencing in a study of T cells in Graves' hyperthyroidism and ophthalmopathy. TCR beta CDR3 sequences were amplified from RNA transcripts. TCR CDR3 regions were first amplified by RT-PCR with HTBI primers. One entry per CDR3 protein results from TCRdb running MiXCR on the multiplex PCR reads. The sample consists of roughly 750,000 distinct CDR3 sequences, 15% to 20% of them appearing once. Germline V gene data show CDR1 as KGHSH and CDR2 as LQKENI. V dropped 3 bases and J dropped 3 bases, with 9 bases sitting between them. The CDR3 loop spans 14 amino acids. This clonotype was seen repeatedly, ten times or more.

Sequencing was carried out using blood. The rearrangement joins TRBV18 to TRBJ2-1; D gene unclear. This receptor was taken from a man younger than 35 with Graves' hyperthyroidism. The CDR3 protein is CASSPSGNYNEQFF. In DNA, the CDR3 is TGTGCCAGCTCACCCAGTGGCAACTACAATGAGCAGTTCTTC.